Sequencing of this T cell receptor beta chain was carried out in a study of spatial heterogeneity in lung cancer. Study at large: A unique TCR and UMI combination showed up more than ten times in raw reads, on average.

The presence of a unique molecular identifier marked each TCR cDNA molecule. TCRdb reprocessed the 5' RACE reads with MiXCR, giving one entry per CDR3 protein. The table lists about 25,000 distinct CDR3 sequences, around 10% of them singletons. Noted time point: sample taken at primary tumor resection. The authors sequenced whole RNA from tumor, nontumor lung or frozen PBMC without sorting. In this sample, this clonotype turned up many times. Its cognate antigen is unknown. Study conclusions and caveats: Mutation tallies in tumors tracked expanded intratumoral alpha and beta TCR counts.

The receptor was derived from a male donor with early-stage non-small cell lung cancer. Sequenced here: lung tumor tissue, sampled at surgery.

The DNA for the CDR3 is TGTGCCAGCAGTTTAAGTCCGGGATTGGAGACCCAGTACTTC. It is translated as CASSLSPGLETQYF. The chain joins TRBV28 to TRBJ2-5, with a weak D call TRBD2 (5 bases). Trimming shortened V by 2 bases and J by 5 bases, and 12 bases separated the two germline ends. The CDR3 has 14 residues. Per the germline V gene, CDR1 is MDHEN and CDR2 is SYDVKM.